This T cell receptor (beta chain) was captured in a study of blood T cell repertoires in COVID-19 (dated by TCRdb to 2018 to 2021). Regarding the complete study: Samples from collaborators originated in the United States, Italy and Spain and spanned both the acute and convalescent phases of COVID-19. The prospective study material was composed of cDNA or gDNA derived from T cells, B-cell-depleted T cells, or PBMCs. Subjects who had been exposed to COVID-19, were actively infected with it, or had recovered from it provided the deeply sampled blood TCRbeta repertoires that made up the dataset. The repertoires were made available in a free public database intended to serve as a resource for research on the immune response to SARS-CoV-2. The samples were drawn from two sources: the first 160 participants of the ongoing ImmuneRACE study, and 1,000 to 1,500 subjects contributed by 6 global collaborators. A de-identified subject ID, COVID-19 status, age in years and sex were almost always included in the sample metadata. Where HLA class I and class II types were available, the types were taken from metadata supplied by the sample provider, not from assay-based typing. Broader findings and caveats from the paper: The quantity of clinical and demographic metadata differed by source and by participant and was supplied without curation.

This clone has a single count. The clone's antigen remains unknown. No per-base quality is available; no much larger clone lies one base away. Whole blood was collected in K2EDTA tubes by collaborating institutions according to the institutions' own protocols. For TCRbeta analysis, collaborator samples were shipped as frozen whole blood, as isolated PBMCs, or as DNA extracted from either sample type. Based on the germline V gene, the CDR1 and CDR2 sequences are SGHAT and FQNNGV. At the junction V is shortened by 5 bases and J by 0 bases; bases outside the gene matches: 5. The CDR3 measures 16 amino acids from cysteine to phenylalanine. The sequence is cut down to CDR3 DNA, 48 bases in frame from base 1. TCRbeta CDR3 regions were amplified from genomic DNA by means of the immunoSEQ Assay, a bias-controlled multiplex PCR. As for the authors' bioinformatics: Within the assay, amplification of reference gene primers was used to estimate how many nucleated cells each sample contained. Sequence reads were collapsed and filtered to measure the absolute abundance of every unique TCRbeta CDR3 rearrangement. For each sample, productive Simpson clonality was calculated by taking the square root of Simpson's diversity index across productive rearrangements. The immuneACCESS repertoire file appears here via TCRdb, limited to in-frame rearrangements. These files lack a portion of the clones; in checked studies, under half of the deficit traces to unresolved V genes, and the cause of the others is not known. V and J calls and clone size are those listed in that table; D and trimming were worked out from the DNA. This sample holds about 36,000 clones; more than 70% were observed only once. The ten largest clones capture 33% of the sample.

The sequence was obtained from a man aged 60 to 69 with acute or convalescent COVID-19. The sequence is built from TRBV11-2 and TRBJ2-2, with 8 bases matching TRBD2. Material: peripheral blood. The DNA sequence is TGTGCCAGCAGCCCCCCGGGACTAGCGAACACCGGGGAGCTGTTTTTT. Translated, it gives CASSPPGLANTGELFF.